This T cell receptor (beta chain) emerged from a study of T-cell reconstitution after alpha-beta-depleted transplantation in children. Broader study findings: Newly made T cells mostly supplied T-cell counts and diversity one year after transplant. Reports say that about two months after transplant, the alpha-beta T cells came out of several hundred graft clones that had expanded.

Points on this clonotype: What it binds is unknown.

Germline V gene lookup returns CDR1 LNHDA and CDR2 SQIVND (reference sequence). Deletions cut 5 bases from V and 4 bases from J, with 9 bases between. The CDR3 loop spans 14 amino acids. The authors prepared the TCRbeta library with unique molecular identifiers. TCRdb itself ran the PCR reads through MiXCR, one entry per CDR3 protein. The sample contains about 58,000 distinct CDR3 sequences, 44% of which appear only once. The chain uses TRBV19 and TRBJ2-6; D remains unclear. This TCR was recovered from a male patient between 10 and 17 years old who had a stem cell transplant for acute lymphoblastic leukemia, so the T cells may come from the graft donor. The material was PBMCs, mostly from graft donor cells, obtained 360 days after TCRalphabeta/CD19-depleted stem cell transplant. The CDR3 DNA reads as TGTGCCAGTAGTTTTAGGGCCGGGGCCAACGTCCTGACTTTC. It is translated as CASSFRAGANVLTF.